These 3 T cell receptor beta chains originate from one sample sequenced in a study of shared clonotypes between healthy human individuals. Some clones are missing from TCRdb's copy, which holds only in-frame ones; the method was immunoSEQ multiplex PCR. The sample yields about 650,000 clones, 95% seen once. Only CD45RO-negative cells positively selected for CCR7 counted as naive CD8 cells, so terminally differentiated effector memory CD45RA+ cells were excluded. Sequences were obtained from naive CD8+ T cells sorted from blood. The receptors derive from a woman between 25 and 40 years old in good health.

This chain connects TRBV2 to TRBJ2-3, with D hard to call. The V and J ends lost 6 bases and 2 bases respectively, with 12 bases between them. Germline V lookup: CDR1 SNHLY, CDR2 FYNNEI. The CDR3 totals 14 residues. CDR3 loop: CASRRLDATDTQYF. The CDR3 bases are TGTGCCAGCAGACGACTTGACGCCACAGATACGCAGTATTTT.

V gene TRBV6-6 combines with J gene TRBJ2-7; TRBD2 matches at 8 bases. CDR3 size: 16 residues. V was pared by 1 base and J by 2 bases, with 7 bases of the junction left unmatched. Germline V gene sequence: CDR1 MNHNY, CDR2 SVGAGI (reference sequence). Here the CDR3 reads CASSYLPGGPPYEQYF. In DNA form, the CDR3 reads TGTGCCAGCAGTTACTTACCGGGAGGGCCCCCCTACGAGCAGTACTTC.

CDR3 residues: CASSFRGPRYEQYF. CDR3 in DNA: TGTGCCAGCAGTTTCCGGGGCCCTCGGTACGAGCAGTACTTC. This sequence joins TRBV27 and TRBJ2-7; D could derive from TRBD1 or TRBD2 (5 bases each). The CDR3 is 14 amino acids. V was cut by 3 bases and J by 4 bases, with 13 bases left in between. Germline V lookup: CDR1 MNHEY, CDR2 SMNVEV (reference sequence).